The TCR beta chain described here comes from a study of shared clonotypes between healthy human individuals. Data came from immunoSEQ multiplex PCR; TCRdb stores just in-frame clones and leaves some out. Altogether approximately 320,000 clones are present, around nine tenths being singletons, with the ten largest covering 15% to 20%. The V gene end was trimmed by 5 bases and the J gene end by 3 bases; junction bases not matched to a gene: 18. The CDR3 is 19 residues long. Germline CDR1 is SNHLY and CDR2 is FYNNEI. The receptor was derived from a man aged 18 to 29 in good health. The rearrangement uses TRBV2 and TRBJ2-3, with 9 bases identical to TRBD2. Sequencing was carried out using memory CD8+ T cells sorted from blood. Regarding subset: CD45RO+ cells pooled with CCR7-negative TemRA cells. CDR3 region: CASSWDLRVSSGITDTQYF. The CDR3 nucleotides are TGTGCCAGCAGTTGGGACTTACGTGTGTCTAGCGGGATAACAGATACGCAGTATTTT.